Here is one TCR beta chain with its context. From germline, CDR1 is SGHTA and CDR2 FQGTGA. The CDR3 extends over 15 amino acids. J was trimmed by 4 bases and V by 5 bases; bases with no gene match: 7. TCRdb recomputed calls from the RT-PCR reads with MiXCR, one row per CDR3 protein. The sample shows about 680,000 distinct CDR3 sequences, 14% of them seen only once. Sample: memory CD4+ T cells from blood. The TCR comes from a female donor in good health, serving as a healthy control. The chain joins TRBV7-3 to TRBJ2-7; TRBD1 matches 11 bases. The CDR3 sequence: CASSQRTGGEYEQYF. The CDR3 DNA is TGTGCCAGCAGCCAAAGGACAGGGGGCGAGTACGAGCAGTACTTC. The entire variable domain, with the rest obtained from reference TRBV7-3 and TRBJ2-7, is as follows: GAGVSQTPSNKVTEKGKYVELRCDPISGHTALYWYRQSLGQGPEFLIYFQGTGAADDSGLPNDRFFAVRPEGSVSTLKIQRTERGDSAVYLCASSQRTGGEYEQYFGPGTRLTVT.